This is a list of T cell receptor beta chains from one sample in a study of blood T cell repertoires in COVID-19. TCRdb keeps only in-frame clones here, not all; method: immunoSEQ multiplex PCR. The table records 200,000 to 250,000 clones, roughly 84% of them present only once. What was sequenced was peripheral blood. These receptors were taken from a woman aged 25-40 years who had recovered from COVID-19. Each CDR3 is given with its conserved first and last residue. Each record gives: V gene, J gene, D gene, clone size, CDR3 protein, CDR3 DNA. The D gene is left open where the match is weak. A clone size is listed for some rows: how often the clone was seen (once, few, many), or a class if it is expanded.

>TRBV6-5|TRBJ1-2|-|-
CASSYSIGANYGYTF
TGTGCCAGCAGTTACTCGATAGGGGCTAACTATGGCTACACCTTC
>TRBV12-5|TRBJ2-3|-|-
CASGLVLRSSTDTQYF
TGTGCTAGTGGTTTGGTACTCAGGTCTAGCACAGATACGCAGTATTTT
>TRBV19|TRBJ2-7|-|-
CASSILPGHRNYEQYF
TGTGCCAGTAGTATCCTGCCGGGACACCGAAACTACGAGCAGTACTTC
>TRBV7-6|TRBJ1-5|TRBD1|once
CASSLLGQGGENQPQHF
TGTGCCAGCAGCCTACTGGGACAGGGAGGCGAGAATCAGCCCCAGCATTTT
>TRBV15|TRBJ1-1|-|-
CATTKENTEAFF
TGTGCCACAACAAAAGAGAACACTGAAGCTTTCTTT
>TRBV18|TRBJ1-6|TRBD1|-
CASSPATGDSPLHF
TGTGCCAGCTCACCCGCGACAGGGGATTCACCCCTCCACTTT
>TRBV7-9|TRBJ2-2|-|-
CASSPLTPRGTGELFF
TGTGCCAGCAGCCCCTTGACACCCCGGGGGACCGGGGAGCTGTTTTTT
>TRBV10-1|TRBJ1-1|-|once
CASSEGQSFGNTEAFF
TGCGCCAGCAGTGAGGGACAATCATTTGGGAACACTGAAGCTTTCTTT
>TRBV19|TRBJ2-2|TRBD1|once
CASSSGQGGSDTGELFF
TGTGCCAGTAGCTCGGGACAGGGGGGCTCAGACACCGGGGAGCTGTTTTTT
>TRBV5-1|TRBJ2-1|-|-
CASTENGEQFF
TGCGCCAGCACGGAGAACGGTGAGCAGTTCTTC
>TRBV7-9|TRBJ1-1|-|-
CASSAGDNSNTEAFF
TGTGCCAGCAGCGCCGGGGACAATTCGAACACTGAAGCTTTCTTT
>TRBV27|TRBJ2-3|-|few
CASSWSSVSSTDTQYF
TGTGCCAGCAGTTGGTCTAGCGTATCTAGCACAGATACGCAGTATTTT
>TRBV19|TRBJ2-5|-|once
CASSITPSETQYF
TGTGCCAGTAGTATCACTCCCTCGGAGACCCAGTACTTC
>TRBV5-4|TRBJ1-2|-|-
CASSLDGGGYTF
TGTGCCAGCAGCTTGGATGGTGGCGGCTACACCTTC
>TRBV7-9|TRBJ1-1|-|-
CFWTSEMNTEAFF
TGTTTCTGGACTTCCGAAATGAACACTGAAGCTTTCTTT
>TRBV5-6|TRBJ1-5|TRBD1|-
CASSLTGDWGHQPQHF
TGTGCCAGCAGCTTAACAGGGGATTGGGGTCATCAGCCCCAGCATTTT
>TRBV6-5|TRBJ1-1|TRBD1|-
CASRQGAEAFF
TGTGCCAGCAGACAGGGGGCTGAAGCTTTCTTT
>TRBV6-6|TRBJ2-7|-|-
CASRGDGTLREQYF
TGTGCCAGCAGGGGAGACGGGACTTTGCGCGAGCAGTACTTC
>TRBV27|TRBJ2-7|-|-
CASSFADSYEQYF
TGTGCCAGCAGTTTCGCGGACTCCTACGAGCAGTACTTC
>TRBV30|TRBJ1-5|-|-
CAWTDSDNQPQHF
TGTGCCTGGACTGACAGCGACAATCAGCCCCAGCATTTT
>TRBV19|TRBJ2-7|-|-
CASSAGYSSSYEQYF
TGTGCCAGTAGTGCGGGATACAGCAGCTCCTACGAGCAGTACTTC
>TRBV11-2|TRBJ2-1|TRBD2|few
CASSAGLAGVISEQFF
TGTGCCAGCAGCGCCGGACTAGCGGGCGTGATCTCGGAGCAGTTCTTC
>TRBV27|TRBJ1-2|TRBD1|-
CASSLRGQTYGYTF
TGTGCCAGCAGTTTAAGGGGACAGACCTATGGCTACACCTTC
>TRBV12-3/TRBV12-4|TRBJ2-5|-|once
CASSFHSPPYF
TGTGCCAGCAGTTTCCACTCCCCCCCATACTTC
>TRBV3-1/TRBV3-2|TRBJ2-5|-|-
CASNRGEETQYF
TGTGCCAGCAACCGCGGGGAAGAGACCCAGTACTTC
>TRBV28|TRBJ2-1|TRBD1|-
CASRPDRGPSGEQFF
TGTGCCAGCAGACCTGACAGGGGGCCTTCTGGTGAGCAGTTCTTC
>TRBV2|TRBJ1-1|-|-
CASRAGQIDTEAFF
TGTGCCAGCAGGGCTGGACAGATCGACACTGAAGCTTTCTTT
>TRBV27|TRBJ1-5|-|-
CASSLSGARNQPQHF
TGTGCCAGCAGTTTATCAGGGGCGCGCAATCAGCCCCAGCATTTT
>TRBV3-1/TRBV3-2|TRBJ1-2|TRBD1|-
CASSPSSGGGRGYTF
TGTGCCAGCAGTCCCTCCTCGGGAGGGGGCCGTGGCTACACCTTC
>TRBV27|TRBJ1-1|-|-
CASRGNRVDTEAFF
TGTGCCAGCAGGGGAAACAGGGTCGACACTGAAGCTTTCTTT
>TRBV29-1|TRBJ2-2|TRBD1|-
CSADKGALGTGELFF
TGCAGCGCCGATAAGGGGGCCTTGGGAACCGGGGAGCTGTTTTTT
>TRBV19|TRBJ1-2|-|-
CASSMSVSTNYGYTF
TGTGCCAGTAGTATGAGTGTATCGACTAACTATGGCTACACCTTC
>TRBV5-1|TRBJ2-1|TRBD2|-
CASNPSGSYNEQFF
TGCGCCAGCAACCCTAGCGGGTCCTACAATGAGCAGTTCTTC
>TRBV12-1|TRBJ2-5|-|-
CASSPWTDHSQETQYF
TGTGCCAGCAGTCCCTGGACAGATCATTCCCAAGAGACCCAGTACTTC
>TRBV7-3|TRBJ2-7|TRBD1|-
CASSPDRGREQYF
TGTGCCAGCAGCCCGGACAGGGGCCGCGAGCAGTACTTC
>TRBV3-1/TRBV3-2|TRBJ1-2|TRBD1|-
CASSHPRDREKSGYTF
TGTGCCAGCAGCCACCCCCGGGACAGGGAAAAAAGTGGCTACACCTTC
>TRBV29-1|TRBJ2-3|-|-
CSVAPGNTDTQYF
TGCAGCGTAGCCCCGGGGAACACAGATACGCAGTATTTT
>TRBV28|TRBJ2-7|-|-
CASAPGRASLYEQYF
TGTGCCAGCGCTCCAGGCAGGGCGAGTTTATACGAGCAGTACTTC
>TRBV29-1|TRBJ2-1|-|-
CSVGETGAYNEQFF
TGCAGCGTTGGGGAGACAGGAGCTTACAATGAGCAGTTCTTC
>TRBV28|TRBJ2-7|-|-
CASSSIFPDTAYEQYF
TGTGCCAGCAGTTCCATCTTCCCGGACACAGCCTACGAGCAGTACTTC
>TRBV29-1|TRBJ2-2|TRBD1|-
CSVTGTGETGELFF
TGCAGCGTAACCGGGACAGGGGAAACCGGGGAGCTGTTTTTT
>TRBV29-1|TRBJ2-2|TRBD2|once
CSVGKREDTGELFF
TGCAGCGTTGGCAAGCGGGAGGACACCGGGGAGCTGTTTTTT
>TRBV28|TRBJ1-2|-|-
CASSPGTSLFYGYTF
TGTGCCAGCAGTCCCGGGACATCCTTATTCTATGGCTACACCTTC
>TRBV28|TRBJ1-5|TRBD1|-
CASILGSTGEQPQHF
TGTGCCAGCATCTTGGGTTCGACAGGGGAACAGCCCCAGCATTTT
>TRBV6-5|TRBJ2-7|-|-
CASSYSSSSYEQYF
TGTGCCAGCAGTTACTCCTCTAGCTCCTACGAGCAGTACTTC
>TRBV7-9|TRBJ2-7|-|-
CASSLTPGLHYEQYF
TGTGCCAGCAGCTTAACACCGGGACTTCATTACGAGCAGTACTTC
>TRBV18|TRBJ1-1|TRBD1|few
CASSSPGQTNTEAFF
TGTGCCAGCTCATCTCCGGGACAGACGAACACTGAAGCTTTCTTT
>TRBV30|TRBJ2-1|-|-
CAWSVPGSYNEQFF
TGTGCCTGGAGTGTACCCGGCTCCTACAATGAGCAGTTCTTC
>TRBV24-1|TRBJ2-3|-|-
CATSGQGTDTQYF
TGTGCCACTTCGGGACAAGGCACAGATACGCAGTATTTT
>TRBV4-1|TRBJ1-4|TRBD1|-
CASSPGTGGVGEKLFF
TGCGCCAGCAGCCCTGGGACAGGGGGAGTCGGAGAAAAACTGTTTTTT
>TRBV9|TRBJ1-1|TRBD1|-
CASSAQGFQDTEAFF
TGTGCCAGCAGCGCACAGGGGTTTCAGGACACTGAAGCTTTCTTT
>TRBV6-5|TRBJ2-2|-|-
CASRLRSTGELFF
TGTGCCAGCAGGCTTCGGAGCACCGGGGAGCTGTTTTTT
>TRBV5-1|TRBJ2-7|-|-
CASSSGSYEQYF
TGCGCCAGCAGCTCGGGGTCCTACGAGCAGTACTTC
>TRBV27|TRBJ1-1|-|-
CASGIRGAETEAFF
TGTGCCAGCGGTATTCGGGGGGCCGAAACTGAAGCTTTCTTT
>TRBV18|TRBJ2-2|TRBD2|many
CASSPNLAGEFNTGELFF
TGTGCCAGCTCACCAAATCTGGCGGGAGAGTTCAACACCGGGGAGCTGTTTTTT
>TRBV6-5|TRBJ1-2|TRBD1|-
CASSYAGTAYGYTF
TGTGCCAGCAGTTACGCAGGGACAGCTTATGGCTACACCTTC
>TRBV19|TRBJ1-6|TRBD1|few
CASSRQGEFWNSPLHF
TGTGCCAGTTCCAGACAGGGGGAGTTTTGGAATTCACCCCTCCACTTT
>TRBV30|TRBJ1-4|-|once
CAWSVAGDATNEKLFF
TGTGCCTGGAGTGTGGCGGGGGATGCAACTAATGAAAAACTGTTTTTT